These 31 T cell receptor beta chains share one sample of origin, sequenced in a study of memory CD4+ T cells and cytomegalovirus serostatus. The sort gate was single viable CD3+CD4+CD8-CD45RO+ cells for memory CD4+ T cells. Using immunoSEQ multiplex PCR, the repertoire was profiled, and TCRdb retains in-frame clones only, with some absent. The sample consists of about 58,000 clones, 82% of them appearing once. The specimen sequenced was memory CD4+ T cells from blood. The receptors here all came from an adult in good health and CMV-seronegative. Some clones in this sample may be carry-over from other donors' samples.

The rearrangement links TRBV9 to TRBJ2-3; D ambiguous. The CDR3 extends over 15 amino acids. Trimming took off 1 base at V and 4 bases at J, with 13 bases between the two ends. Per germline, CDR1 SGDLS and CDR2 YYNGEE. The CDR3 here is CASSVSPLVADTQYF. The CDR3, as DNA: TGTGCCAGCAGCGTATCCCCTCTAGTCGCAGATACGCAGTATTTT.

The J gene is TRBJ2-5, the V gene TRBV5-4; 11 bases map to TRBD2. Germline V gene sequence: CDR1 SGHNT, CDR2 YYREEE (reference sequence). Unmatched junction bases numbered 2, after V lost 1 base and J lost 3 bases. The CDR3 is 15 residues long. The CDR3 nucleotides are TGTGCCAGCAGCTTGAGACTAGCGGGGAAAGAGACCCAGTACTTC. It is translated as CASSLRLAGKETQYF.

This rearrangement joins TRBV5-1 to TRBJ2-7, with D perhaps matching TRBD2 (6 bases). The germline V gene encodes CDR1 SGHRS and CDR2 YFSETQ. Trimming shortened V by 5 bases and J by 5 bases, and 14 bases separated the two germline ends. The CDR3 totals 13 residues. CDR3 in amino acids: CASSVGRTNEQYF. The CDR3 DNA is TGCGCCAGCAGTGTCGGGAGAACCAACGAGCAGTACTTC.

The chain carries TRBV6-1 and TRBJ2-7, with 8 bases that match TRBD2. The ends lost 11 bases at V and 0 bases at J; junction bases unmatched: 6. CDR1 MNHNS and CDR2 SASEGT come from the germline V gene. The CDR3 totals 13 residues. The CDR3 nucleotides are TGTGCCTGCCTTAGCGGGGTCTCCTACGAGCAGTACTTC. Translation: CACLSGVSYEQYF.

This clone appeared a few times. The chain uses TRBV6-6 and TRBJ1-6, with D possibly matching TRBD1 (5 bases). The germline V gene encodes CDR1 MNHNY and CDR2 SVGAGI (reference sequence). Trimming stripped 5 bases from V and 0 bases from J, with 11 bases between. This CDR3 comprises 16 residues. CDR3 nucleotide sequence: TGTGCCAGCAGTGCGGGACGGCACTCCTATAATTCACCCCTCCACTTT. Translation: CASSAGRHSYNSPLHF.

The gene calls are TRBV2 and TRBJ2-1, with D maybe TRBD2 (5 bases). Germline CDR1 reads SNHLY; CDR2 reads FYNNEI. CDR3 size: 14 residues. Trimming removed 5 bases from V and 5 bases from J, with 13 bases in between. CDR3 sequence (DNA): TGTGCCAGCAGTCCTAGCCACATTAACAATGAGCAGTTCTTC. Translating it yields CASSPSHINNEQFF.

Comments on this clone: Mismatch with germline at one junction end may stem from a read error. The rearrangement uses TRBV5-1 and TRBJ2-7; TRBD2 is a possible D gene (6 bases). The germline V gene has CDR1 SGHRS and CDR2 YFSETQ. This CDR3 has 14 residues. CDR3 DNA: TGCACCAGCGCCCCGGGAGACACGACCTACGAGCAGTACTTC. It encodes CTSAPGDTTYEQYF.

This chain uses TRBV5-5 with TRBJ2-3; 8 bases fit TRBD2. Germline trimming cut 4 bases from V and 4 bases from J; bases unmatched to any gene: 8. The CDR3 totals 15 residues. Germline CDR1 and CDR2: SGHKS and YYEKEE (reference sequence). CDR3 amino acids: CASSPPGLVADTQYF. The CDR3 DNA follows: TGTGCCAGCAGCCCGCCGGGACTAGTTGCAGATACGCAGTATTTT. Full variable domain (rest looked up from reference TRBV5-5 and TRBJ2-3): DAGVTQSPTHLIKTRGQQVTLRCSPISGHKSVSWYQQVLGQGPQFIFQYYEKEERGRGNFPDRFSARQFPNYSSELNVNALLLGDSALYLCASSPPGLVADTQYFGPGTRLTVL.

The rearrangement links TRBV7-9 to TRBJ2-1; a weak D match, TRBD1 (5 bases). Trimming stripped 5 bases from V and 4 bases from J, with 15 bases between. Germline CDR1 SEHNR, CDR2 FQNEAQ (reference sequence). This CDR3 spans 15 amino acids. The CDR3 protein is CASSPLGVSYNEQFF. CDR3 nucleotides: TGTGCCAGCAGCCCGTTAGGGGTTTCATACAATGAGCAGTTCTTC.

The genes are TRBV4-2 and TRBJ1-2, with 8 bases that match TRBD1. Germline-derived CDR1 and CDR2 are LGHNA and YNFKEQ. There are 16 residues in the CDR3. The V segment lost 6 bases and the J segment 2 bases; nucleotides outside the gene matches: 11. The CDR3 sequence: CASSLLAGQGNYGYTF. As DNA, the CDR3 is TGTGCCAGCAGTCTACTGGCTGGACAGGGAAACTATGGCTACACCTTC.

The rearrangement uses TRBV27 and TRBJ2-3; D unresolved. Germline V lookup: CDR1 MNHEY, CDR2 SMNVEV (reference sequence). V shed 3 bases and J shed 1 base, with 5 bases lying between them. This CDR3 is built from 13 residues. CDR3 bases: TGTGCCAGCAGTTTTAGGGGCACAGATACGCAGTATTTT. Translation gives CASSFRGTDTQYF.

This clone was counted only a few times. The chain recombines TRBV12-5 with TRBJ1-2, with TRBD1 as a possible D gene (6 bases). CDR1 is LGHNT and CDR2 is FRNRAP in the germline V gene. V was pared by 1 base and J by 2 bases, with 8 bases between. CDR3 length equals 14 residues. DNA for the CDR3: TGTGCTAGTGGTTTGGAGGGGGGAAACTATGGCTACACCTTC. Residues: CASGLEGGNYGYTF.

The rearrangement links TRBV5-6 to TRBJ1-2; perhaps TRBD1 as D (5 bases). This CDR3 spans 13 amino acids. Between the trimmed V and J ends, which lost 3 bases and 8 bases, there was a span of 14 bases. Germline V gene lookup returns CDR1 SGHDT and CDR2 YYEEEE. This CDR3 is CASSWGRAGGYTF. CDR3 bases: TGTGCCAGCAGCTGGGGACGTGCTGGAGGCTACACCTTC.

Here the CDR3 reads CASSPDHTMIQFF. DNA for the CDR3: TGTGCCAGCAGCCCCGACCATACAATGATCCAGTTCTTC. The chain uses TRBV7-2 and TRBJ2-1; D is undetermined. The ends were cut back, 5 bases at V and 13 bases at J, with 18 bases in the middle. The CDR3 contains 13 residues. Germline V lookup: CDR1 SGHTA, CDR2 FQGNSA.

The V gene is TRBV28, the J gene TRBJ2-4, with D perhaps assigned TRBD1 or TRBD2 (5 bases each). CDR1 is MDHEN, CDR2 SYDVKM, per germline. Trimming shortened V by 2 bases and J by 0 bases, and 11 bases separated the two germline ends. This CDR3 comprises 16 residues. The CDR3 DNA follows: TGTGCCAGCAGTTTAGAGGGGAGTCTAGCCAAAAACATTCAGTACTTC. Protein product: CASSLEGSLAKNIQYF.

This chain links TRBV28 with TRBJ2-3, with D perhaps matching TRBD1 or TRBD2 (5 bases each). CDR1 is MDHEN and CDR2 is SYDVKM in the germline V gene. With 3 bases removed from V and 4 bases from J, the gap between germline ends came to 5 bases. The CDR3 length is 12 residues. The CDR3, as DNA: TGTGCCAGCAGTTTGGGACCAGATACGCAGTATTTT. It is translated as CASSLGPDTQYF.

This clone was detected a few times. Other DNA sequences in the sample encode the same CDR3. The rearrangement links TRBV6-1 to TRBJ1-2, with TRBD1 as a possible D gene (5 bases). V lost 2 bases to trimming and J lost 5 bases, with 6 bases between them. In germline, CDR1 is MNHNS, CDR2 SASEGT. CDR3 length: 12 amino acids. The CDR3, as DNA: TGTGCCAGCAGTGAACAGGGTTATGGCTACACCTTC. This sequence encodes CASSEQGYGYTF.

V usage is TRBV11-3 and J usage is TRBJ2-1; 10 bases match TRBD1. Germline CDR1 is SGHNT and CDR2 is YENEEA. This CDR3 has 15 residues. J lost 4 bases, V lost 1 base, and 1 base had no gene match. As DNA, the CDR3 is TGTGCCAGCAGCTTAGGGGGACAGGGGTACAATGAGCAGTTCTTC. Amino acids: CASSLGGQGYNEQFF. The full variable domain, with the rest looked up from reference TRBV11-3 and TRBJ2-1, is EAGVVQSPRYKIIEKKQPVAFWCNPISGHNTLYWYLQNLGQGPELLIRYENEEAVDDSQLPKDRFSAERLKGVDSTLKIQPAELGDSAVYLCASSLGGQGYNEQFFGPGTRLTVL.

V gene TRBV7-3 combines with J gene TRBJ2-1; the D gene is possibly TRBD1 (5 bases). The germline V and J ends were trimmed by 6 bases and 5 bases, with 11 bases remaining between them. CDR1 is SGHTA and CDR2 is FQGTGA in the germline V gene. This CDR3 is 13 amino acids long. DNA for the CDR3: TGTGCCAGCAGGGGTGGGGCAAACAATGAGCAGTTCTTC. This codes for CASRGGANNEQFF.

The gene calls are TRBV14 and TRBJ2-7; maybe TRBD1 (8 bases). Trimming left V 8 bases short and J 6 bases short, with 23 bases between. CDR1 is SGHDN and CDR2 is FVKESK in the germline V gene. The CDR3 has 15 amino acids. The CDR3 bases are TGTGCCAGCGGACCCCGACAGGGGAGGGGATCCGAGCAGTACTTC. Encoded protein: CASGPRQGRGSEQYF.

This clone has more than one count but fewer than ten. This sequence joins TRBV5-4 and TRBJ2-2; weak D call: TRBD2 (6 bases). V lost 0 bases to trimming and J lost 0 bases, with 9 bases between them. The CDR3 sequence is 16 residues long. Looked up from germline, CDR1 is SGHNT and CDR2 is YYREEE (reference sequence). The CDR3 region is CASSLDPGANTGELFF. Written as DNA, the CDR3 is TGTGCCAGCAGCTTGGACCCGGGAGCGAACACCGGGGAGCTGTTTTTT.

The rearrangement links TRBV28 to TRBJ2-5, with D unclear. The J call is uncertain, as TRBJ2-7 better fits the DNA end. In germline, CDR1 is MDHEN, CDR2 SYDVKM. The CDR3 consists of 13 residues. The CDR3: CASYSGSSYEQYF. As DNA, the CDR3 is TGTGCCAGTTACTCCGGGTCATCTTACGAGCAGTACTTC.

The chain carries TRBV4-1 and TRBJ2-7; D gene uncertain. Germline V gene data show CDR1 as MGHRA and CDR2 as YSYEKL. V lost 2 bases and J 2 bases, leaving 7 bases between the germline ends. The CDR3 runs to 13 residues. The CDR3 nucleotides read TGCGCCAGCAGCCAAAAGACCACCTACGAGCAGTACTTC. It translates to CASSQKTTYEQYF.

The V and J genes are TRBV5-3 and TRBJ2-7; D gene unclear. TRBV5-3 has ORF status, its function being uncertain. CDR3 length: 10 residues. The V end lost 7 bases, the J end lost 2 bases, and 4 bases lay between the germline ends. The CDR3 DNA sequence: TGTGCCAGAGGCCCCTACGAGCAGTACTTC. Residues: CARGPYEQYF.

The genes are TRBV4-1 and TRBJ2-1, with 11 bases aligning to TRBD2. From germline, CDR1 is MGHRA and CDR2 YSYEKL. The CDR3 extends over 16 amino acids. J was trimmed by 8 bases and V by 1 base; bases with no gene match: 7. CDR3 protein: CASSQALAGGWDEQFF. Here the CDR3 DNA reads TGCGCCAGCAGCCAAGCCCTAGCGGGAGGTTGGGATGAGCAGTTCTTC.

In its sample, this clone was seen once. V gene TRBV19 combines with J gene TRBJ1-1; no clear D gene. CDR3 length equals 15 residues. Trimming removed 1 base at V and 5 bases at J, with 14 bases between. Germline assignment: CDR1 LNHDA and CDR2 SQIVND (reference sequence). The DNA of the CDR3 is TGTGCCAGTAGTATAGGGAATTTAAGACGGACTGAAGCTTTCTTT. As protein: CASSIGNLRRTEAFF.

This clone was observed a handful of times. This chain connects TRBV7-2 to TRBJ1-2; no clear D gene. CDR1 and CDR2 (germline): SGHTA, FQGNSA. V was trimmed by 0 bases and J by 7 bases, leaving 15 bases between them. This CDR3 is built from 15 residues. Here the CDR3 DNA reads TGTGCCAGCAGCTTAGCAAGGGCGGAATTGGGTGGCTACACCTTC. Translation: CASSLARAELGGYTF. Drawing the rest from reference TRBV7-2 and TRBJ1-2, the complete variable domain is GAGVSQSPSNKVTEKGKDVELRCDPISGHTALYWYRQSLGQGLEFLIYFQGNSAPDKSGLPSDRFSAERTGGSVSTLTIQRTQQEDSAVYLCASSLARAELGGYTFGSGTRLTVV.

This clone has a handful of counts. This sequence joins TRBV19 and TRBJ2-7, with 10 bases identical to TRBD1. Germline trimming cut 5 bases from V and 2 bases from J; bases unmatched to any gene: 3. The CDR3 sequence is 14 residues long. CDR1 is LNHDA, CDR2 SQIVND, per germline (reference sequence). CDR3 loop: CASSSDRGAYEQYF. The CDR3 DNA reads as TGTGCCAGTAGTTCGGACAGGGGGGCCTACGAGCAGTACTTC.

The V and J genes are TRBV5-6 and TRBJ2-5, with D possibly called TRBD1 or TRBD2 (5 bases each). Germline assignment: CDR1 SGHDT and CDR2 YYEEEE. Trimming stripped 0 bases from V and 6 bases from J, with 18 bases between. The CDR3 has 16 residues. Here the CDR3 DNA reads TGTGCCAGCAGCTTGGGGGGGACCGGGGCGTCTAAGACCCAGTACTTC. Translation gives CASSLGGTGASKTQYF.

This chain links TRBV15 with TRBJ1-2; tentatively, D is TRBD1 (5 bases). CDR3 length: 18 residues. Trimming stripped 0 bases from V and 2 bases from J, with 19 bases between. Germline values: CDR1 LNHNV, CDR2 YYDKDF (reference sequence). CDR3: CATSRDGGMIGFNYGYTF. The DNA of the CDR3 is TGTGCCACCAGCAGAGATGGGGGAATGATTGGTTTCAACTATGGCTACACCTTC.

This chain joins TRBV2 and TRBJ2-3, with D possibly TRBD2 on 6 matching bases. This CDR3 spans 14 amino acids. The V gene's germline CDR1 is SNHLY and CDR2 FYNNEI. Trimming left V 6 bases short and J 0 bases short, with 10 bases between. The CDR3, as DNA: TGTGCCAGCAGCCGGGAGTTAAGCACAGATACGCAGTATTTT. It specifies CASSRELSTDTQYF.